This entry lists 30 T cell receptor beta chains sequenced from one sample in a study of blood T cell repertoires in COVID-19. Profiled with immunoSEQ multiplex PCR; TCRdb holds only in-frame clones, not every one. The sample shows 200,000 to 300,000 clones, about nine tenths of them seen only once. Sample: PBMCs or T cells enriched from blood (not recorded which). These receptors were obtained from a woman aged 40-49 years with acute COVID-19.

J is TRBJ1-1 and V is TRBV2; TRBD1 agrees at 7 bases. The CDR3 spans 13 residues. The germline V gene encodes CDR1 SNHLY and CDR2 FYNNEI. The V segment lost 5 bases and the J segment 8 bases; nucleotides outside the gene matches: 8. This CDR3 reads CASSIDRDAEAFF. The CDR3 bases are TGTGCCAGCAGTATCGACAGGGACGCAGAAGCTTTCTTT.

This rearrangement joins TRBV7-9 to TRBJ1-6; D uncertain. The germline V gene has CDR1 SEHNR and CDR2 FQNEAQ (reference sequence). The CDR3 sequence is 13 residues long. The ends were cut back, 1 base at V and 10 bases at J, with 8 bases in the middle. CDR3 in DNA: TGTGCCAGCAGCTTAGATGGCCAATCACCCCTCCACTTT. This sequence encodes CASSLDGQSPLHF.

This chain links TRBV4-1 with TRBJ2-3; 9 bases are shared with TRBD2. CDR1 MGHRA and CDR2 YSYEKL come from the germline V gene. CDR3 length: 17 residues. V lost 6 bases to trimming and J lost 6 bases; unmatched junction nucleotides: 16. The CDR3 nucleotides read TGCGCCAGCAGTTTATCCCGGACTAGCGATTATTCTGATACGCAGTATTTT. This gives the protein CASSLSRTSDYSDTQYF.

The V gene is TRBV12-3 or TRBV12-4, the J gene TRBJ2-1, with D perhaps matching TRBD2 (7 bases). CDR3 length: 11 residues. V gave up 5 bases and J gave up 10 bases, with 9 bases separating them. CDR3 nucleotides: TGTGCCAGCAGTAAGGGGGGGGAGCAGTTCTTC. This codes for CASSKGGEQFF.

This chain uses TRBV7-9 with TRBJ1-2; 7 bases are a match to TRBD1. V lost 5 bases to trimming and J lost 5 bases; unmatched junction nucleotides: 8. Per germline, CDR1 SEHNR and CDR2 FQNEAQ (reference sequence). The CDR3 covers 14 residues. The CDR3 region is CASSPWDRGYGYTF. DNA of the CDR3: TGTGCCAGCAGCCCCTGGGACAGAGGATATGGCTACACCTTC.

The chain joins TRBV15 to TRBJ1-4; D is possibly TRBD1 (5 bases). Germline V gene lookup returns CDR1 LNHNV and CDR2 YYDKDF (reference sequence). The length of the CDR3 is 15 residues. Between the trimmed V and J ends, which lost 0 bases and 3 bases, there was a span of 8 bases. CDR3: CATSRDSRANEKLFF. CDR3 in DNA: TGTGCCACCAGCAGAGATTCCAGGGCTAATGAAAAACTGTTTTTT.

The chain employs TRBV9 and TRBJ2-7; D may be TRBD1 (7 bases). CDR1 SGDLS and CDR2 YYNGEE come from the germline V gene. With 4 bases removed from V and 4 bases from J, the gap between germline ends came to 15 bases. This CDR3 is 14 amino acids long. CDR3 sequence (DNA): TGTGCCAGCAGCATCAGGGGGGTCCGTTACGAGCAGTACTTC. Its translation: CASSIRGVRYEQYF.

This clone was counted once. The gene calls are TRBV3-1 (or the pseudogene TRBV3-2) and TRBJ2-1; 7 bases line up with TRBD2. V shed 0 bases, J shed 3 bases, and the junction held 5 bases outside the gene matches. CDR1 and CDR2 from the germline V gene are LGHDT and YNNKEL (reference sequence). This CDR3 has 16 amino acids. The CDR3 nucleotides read TGTGCCAGCAGCCAAGAAAGGCTAGCGGACTACAATGAGCAGTTCTTC. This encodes CASSQERLADYNEQFF.

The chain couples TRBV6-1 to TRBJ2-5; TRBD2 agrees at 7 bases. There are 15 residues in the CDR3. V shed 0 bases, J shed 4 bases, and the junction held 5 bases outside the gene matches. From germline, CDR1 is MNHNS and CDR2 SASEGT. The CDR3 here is CASSEASGGGETQYF. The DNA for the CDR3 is TGTGCCAGCAGTGAAGCGTCGGGGGGTGGAGAGACCCAGTACTTC.

CDR3 in amino acids: CASSLGQGATGNTIYF. The CDR3 coding sequence is TGTGCCAGCAGCTTGGGACAGGGGGCGACTGGAAACACCATATATTTT. The rearrangement joins TRBV5-4 to TRBJ1-3, with 10 bases that match TRBD1. The CDR3 runs to 16 residues. J lost 2 bases, V lost 0 bases, and 2 bases had no gene match. Germline CDR1 and CDR2: SGHNT and YYREEE (reference sequence). The full variable domain, completed using reference TRBV5-4 and TRBJ1-3, is ETGVTQSPTHLIKTRGQQVTLRCSSQSGHNTVSWYQQALGQGPQFIFQYYREEENGRGNFPPRFSGLQFPNYSSELNVNALELDDSALYLCASSLGQGATGNTIYFGEGSWLTVV.

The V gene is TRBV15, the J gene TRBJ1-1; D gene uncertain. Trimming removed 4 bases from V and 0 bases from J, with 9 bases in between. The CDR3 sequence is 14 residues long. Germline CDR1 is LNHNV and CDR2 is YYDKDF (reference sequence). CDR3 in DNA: TGTGCCACCAGCACGCAGGAAATGAACACTGAAGCTTTCTTT. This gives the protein CATSTQEMNTEAFF.

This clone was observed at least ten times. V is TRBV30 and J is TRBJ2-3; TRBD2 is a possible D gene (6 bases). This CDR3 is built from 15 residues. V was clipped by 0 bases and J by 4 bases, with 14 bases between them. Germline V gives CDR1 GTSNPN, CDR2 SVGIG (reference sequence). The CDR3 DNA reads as TGTGCCTGGAGTGTAGGAGGGAGTGTTTCAGATACGCAGTATTTT. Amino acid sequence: CAWSVGGSVSDTQYF.

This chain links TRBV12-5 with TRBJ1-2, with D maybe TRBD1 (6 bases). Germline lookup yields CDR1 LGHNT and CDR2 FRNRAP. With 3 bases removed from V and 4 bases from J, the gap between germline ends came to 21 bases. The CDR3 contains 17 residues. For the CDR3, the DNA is TGTGCTAGTGGTTTCCCCCCCTGGCAGGGGATGGGCTATGGCTACACCTTC. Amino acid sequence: CASGFPPWQGMGYGYTF.

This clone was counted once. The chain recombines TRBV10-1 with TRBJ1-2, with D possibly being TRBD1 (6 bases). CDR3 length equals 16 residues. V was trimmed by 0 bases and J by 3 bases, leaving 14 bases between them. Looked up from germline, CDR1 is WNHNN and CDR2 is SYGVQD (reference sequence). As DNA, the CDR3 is TGCGCCAGCAGTGAGTCTAGGACAGCGGATCACTATGGCTACACCTTC. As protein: CASSESRTADHYGYTF.

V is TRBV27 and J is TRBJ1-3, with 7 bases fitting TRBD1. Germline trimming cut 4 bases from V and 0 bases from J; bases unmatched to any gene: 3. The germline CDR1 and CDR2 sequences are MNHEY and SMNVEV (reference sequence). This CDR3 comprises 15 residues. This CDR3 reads CASSSRQGSGNTIYF. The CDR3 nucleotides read TGTGCCAGCAGTTCAAGACAGGGCTCTGGAAACACCATATATTTT.

The CDR3 sequence: CASSLDRGYNEQFF. Here the CDR3 DNA reads TGTGCCAGCAGCTTAGACAGGGGATACAATGAGCAGTTCTTC. The chain combines TRBV11-2 with TRBJ2-1; tentatively, D is TRBD1 (6 bases). Between the trimmed V and J ends, which lost 0 bases and 4 bases, there was a span of 7 bases. The germline CDR1 and CDR2 sequences are SGHAT and FQNNGV. This CDR3 has 14 amino acids. The full variable domain, in which reference TRBV11-2 and TRBJ2-1 provide the parts outside the CDR3, is EAGVAQSPRYKIIEKRQSVAFWCNPISGHATLYWYQQILGQGPKLLIQFQNNGVVDDSQLPKDRFSAERLKGVDSTLKIQPAKLEDSAVYLCASSLDRGYNEQFFGPGTRLTVL.

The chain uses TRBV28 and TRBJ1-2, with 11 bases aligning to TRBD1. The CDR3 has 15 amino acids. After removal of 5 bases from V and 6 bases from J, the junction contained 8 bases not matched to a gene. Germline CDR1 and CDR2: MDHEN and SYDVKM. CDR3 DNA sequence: TGTGCCAGCAGTGGGACAGGGGGGAGGCTTCATGGCTACACCTTC. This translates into CASSGTGGRLHGYTF.

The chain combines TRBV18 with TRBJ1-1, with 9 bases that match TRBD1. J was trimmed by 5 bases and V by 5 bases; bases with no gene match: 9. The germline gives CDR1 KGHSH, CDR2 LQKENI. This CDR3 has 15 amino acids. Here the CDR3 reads CASSDQDRGYTEAFF. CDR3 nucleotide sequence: TGTGCCAGCTCAGACCAAGACAGGGGGTATACTGAAGCTTTCTTT.

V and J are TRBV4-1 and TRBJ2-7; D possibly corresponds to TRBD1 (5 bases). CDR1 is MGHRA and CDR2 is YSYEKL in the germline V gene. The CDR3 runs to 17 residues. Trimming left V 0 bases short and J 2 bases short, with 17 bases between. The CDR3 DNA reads TGCGCCAGCAGCCAAGATCAGGTTTGGCAGGGTCCCTACGAGCAGTACTTC. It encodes CASSQDQVWQGPYEQYF.

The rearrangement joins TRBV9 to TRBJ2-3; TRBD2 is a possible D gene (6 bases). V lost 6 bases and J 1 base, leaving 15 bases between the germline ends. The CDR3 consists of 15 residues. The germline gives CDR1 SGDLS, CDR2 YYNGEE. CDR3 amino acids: CASTPGGFGTDTQYF. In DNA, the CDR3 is TGTGCCAGCACCCCCGGGGGATTTGGCACAGATACGCAGTATTTT.

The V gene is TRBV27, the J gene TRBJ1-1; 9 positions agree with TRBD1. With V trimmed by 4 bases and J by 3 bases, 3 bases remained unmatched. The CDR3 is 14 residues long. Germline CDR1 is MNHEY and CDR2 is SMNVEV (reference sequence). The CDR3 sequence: CASSSGTGYTEAFF. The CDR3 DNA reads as TGTGCCAGCAGTTCCGGGACAGGGTACACTGAAGCTTTCTTT.

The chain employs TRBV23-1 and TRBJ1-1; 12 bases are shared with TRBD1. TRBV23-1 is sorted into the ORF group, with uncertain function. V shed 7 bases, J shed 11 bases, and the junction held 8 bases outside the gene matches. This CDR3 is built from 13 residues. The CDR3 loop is CASKTGTGGMAFF. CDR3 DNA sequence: TGCGCCAGCAAGACCGGGACAGGGGGCATGGCTTTCTTT.

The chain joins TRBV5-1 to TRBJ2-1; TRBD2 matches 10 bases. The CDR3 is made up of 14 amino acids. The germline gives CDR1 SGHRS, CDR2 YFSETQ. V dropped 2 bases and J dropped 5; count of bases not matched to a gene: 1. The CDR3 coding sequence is TGCGCCAGCAGCTTTGGACTAGCGGACAATGAGCAGTTCTTC. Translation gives CASSFGLADNEQFF.

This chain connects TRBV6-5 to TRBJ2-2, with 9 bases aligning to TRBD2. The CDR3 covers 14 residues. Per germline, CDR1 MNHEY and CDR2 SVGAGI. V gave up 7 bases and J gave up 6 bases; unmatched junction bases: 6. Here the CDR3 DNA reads TGTGCCAGCATCGGCGGGAGGGCCGCCGGGGAGCTGTTTTTT. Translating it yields CASIGGRAAGELFF.

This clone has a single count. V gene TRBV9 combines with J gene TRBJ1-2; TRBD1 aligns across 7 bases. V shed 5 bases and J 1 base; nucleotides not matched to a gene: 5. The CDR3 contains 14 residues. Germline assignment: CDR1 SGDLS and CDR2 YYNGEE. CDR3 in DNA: TGTGCCAGCAGAGGACAGGCCTTTAACTATGGCTACACCTTC. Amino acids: CASRGQAFNYGYTF.

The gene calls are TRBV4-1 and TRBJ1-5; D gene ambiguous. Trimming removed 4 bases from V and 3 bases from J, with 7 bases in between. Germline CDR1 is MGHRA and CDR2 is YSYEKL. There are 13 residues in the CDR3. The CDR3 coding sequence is TGCGCCAGCAGCCCCCGTTACAATCAGCCCCAGCATTTT. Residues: CASSPRYNQPQHF.

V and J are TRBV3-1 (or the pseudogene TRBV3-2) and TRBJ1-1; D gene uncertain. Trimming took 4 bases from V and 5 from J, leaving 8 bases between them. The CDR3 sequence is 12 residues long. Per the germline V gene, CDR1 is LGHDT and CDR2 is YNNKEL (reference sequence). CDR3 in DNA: TGTGCCAGCAGCCCGGGGAGGACTGAAGCTTTCTTT. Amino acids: CASSPGRTEAFF.

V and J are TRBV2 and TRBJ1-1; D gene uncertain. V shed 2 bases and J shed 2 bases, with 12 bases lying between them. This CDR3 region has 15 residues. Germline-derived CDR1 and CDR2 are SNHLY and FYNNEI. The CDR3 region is CASSESGRGNTEAFF. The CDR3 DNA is TGTGCCAGCAGTGAATCAGGACGGGGAAACACTGAAGCTTTCTTT.

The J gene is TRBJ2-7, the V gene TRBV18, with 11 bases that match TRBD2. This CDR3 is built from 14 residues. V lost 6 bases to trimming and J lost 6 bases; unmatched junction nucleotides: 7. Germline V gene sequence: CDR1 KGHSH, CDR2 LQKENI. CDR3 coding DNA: TGTGCCAGCTCGGGTAGCGGGAGGGCTGGCGAGCAGTACGTC. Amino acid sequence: CASSGSGRAGEQYV.

This chain's CDR3 is CATSDPTGAGEKLFF. In nucleotides, the CDR3 is TGTGCCACCAGTGATCCGACAGGGGCAGGTGAAAAACTGTTTTTT. The chain employs TRBV24-1 and TRBJ1-4, with TRBD1 identical over 8 bases. Germline CDR1 is KGHDR and CDR2 is SFDVKD. The CDR3 length is 15 residues. V lost 3 bases, J lost 7 bases, and 6 bases stayed unmatched.